This TCR beta chain was profiled in a study of blood T cell repertoires in COVID-19. V shed 1 base and J shed 13 bases, with 14 bases lying between them. Germline lookup yields CDR1 SEHNR and CDR2 FQNEAQ (reference sequence). The CDR3 totals 14 residues. Libraries were prepared by immunoSEQ multiplex PCR; TCRdb keeps only in-frame clonotypes and omits some of them. This sample yields about 120,000 clones, of which 90% are seen a single time; roughly 4% belongs to the top ten. The sequence derives from a woman aged 60 to 75 with COVID-19, enrolled during active disease. The V gene is TRBV7-9, the J gene TRBJ1-6; D uncertain. The sequenced sample was peripheral blood. CDR3: CASSLVPASGPLHF. CDR3 nucleotides: TGTGCCAGCAGCTTAGTCCCAGCCTCGGGGCCCCTCCACTTT.